The 2 T cell receptor beta chains below were found in one sample sequenced in a study of blood T cell repertoires in COVID-19. Using immunoSEQ multiplex PCR, the repertoire was profiled, and TCRdb retains in-frame clones only, with some absent. Among over 200,000 clones listed, approximately 88% were seen once. The sequenced sample was PBMCs or T cells enriched from blood (not recorded which). The receptors originated from a woman in her 30s who had been exposed to COVID-19.

The rearrangement links TRBV2 to TRBJ2-3; 8 bases line up with TRBD2. Trimming at V came to 5 bases and at J to 3 bases, leaving 13 bases not matched to a gene. This CDR3 region has 17 residues. Per germline, CDR1 SNHLY and CDR2 FYNNEI. The CDR3 region is CASSKRGGVEWTDTQYF. DNA of the CDR3: TGTGCCAGCAGTAAACGGGGGGGCGTCGAGTGGACAGATACGCAGTATTTT. Variable domain in full (rest from reference TRBV2 and TRBJ2-3): EPEVTQTPSHQVTQMGQEVILRCVPISNHLYFYWYRQILGQKVEFLVSFYNNEISEKSEIFDDQFSVERPDGSNFTLKIRSTKLEDSAMYFCASSKRGGVEWTDTQYFGPGTRLTVL.

This rearrangement joins TRBV5-6 to TRBJ2-1; D ambiguous. Trimming shortened V by 7 bases and J by 0 bases, and 11 bases separated the two germline ends. The CDR3 covers 14 residues. Germline values: CDR1 SGHDT, CDR2 YYEEEE. Written as DNA, the CDR3 is TGTGCCAGCCTTCTATACAGCTCCTACAATGAGCAGTTCTTC. Its translation is CASLLYSSYNEQFF.